These 4 T cell receptor beta chains came from one sample sequenced in a study of T cells in localized non-small cell lung cancer. Clones were sequenced by immunoSEQ multiplex PCR, and TCRdb holds only the in-frame ones, with some missing. The data contain approximately 7,000 clones, 90% to 95% of them seen just once; the ten biggest clones take up about 5%. Sequencing used peripheral blood mononuclear cells, obtained before any cancer treatment. These TCRs come from a male donor at least 60 years old with stage II lung adenocarcinoma.

By sample share, this clone is large. The gene calls are TRBV18 and TRBJ1-1, with a possible D match to TRBD1 (6 bases). Trimming removed 4 bases from V and 0 bases from J, with 9 bases in between. The CDR3 sequence is 14 residues long. Germline values: CDR1 KGHSH, CDR2 LQKENI. CDR3 nucleotide sequence: TGTGCCAGCTCACTGGACAGATTGAACACTGAAGCTTTCTTT. Its protein product is CASSLDRLNTEAFF.

The V and J genes are TRBV4-3 and TRBJ2-7, with D perhaps TRBD2 (5 bases). V lost 0 bases to trimming and J lost 0 bases, with 15 bases between them. Germline CDR1 reads LGHNA; CDR2 reads YSLEER. The CDR3 has 17 residues. CDR3 sequence reads: CASSQDLEAGSSYEQYF. The CDR3 bases are TGCGCCAGCAGCCAAGATCTGGAGGCAGGATCCTCCTACGAGCAGTACTTC.

The chain combines TRBV5-4 with TRBJ2-1, with 9 bases matching TRBD1. Per the germline V gene, CDR1 is SGHNT and CDR2 is YYREEE (reference sequence). Trimming at V came to 4 bases and at J to 8 bases, leaving 7 bases not matched to a gene. The CDR3 is 14 residues long. The CDR3: CASSPTGGNHEQFF. CDR3 coding DNA: TGTGCCAGCAGCCCGACAGGGGGTAACCATGAGCAGTTCTTC.

The CDR3 sequence: CASRTPANRDYGYTF. In nucleotides, the CDR3 is TGTGCCAGTAGAACCCCCGCCAACAGGGACTATGGCTACACCTTC. The gene calls are TRBV19 and TRBJ1-2; tentative D call: TRBD1 (6 bases). V lost 6 bases and J 3 bases, leaving 17 bases between the germline ends. Germline-derived CDR1 and CDR2 are LNHDA and SQIVND (reference sequence). The CDR3 consists of 15 residues.